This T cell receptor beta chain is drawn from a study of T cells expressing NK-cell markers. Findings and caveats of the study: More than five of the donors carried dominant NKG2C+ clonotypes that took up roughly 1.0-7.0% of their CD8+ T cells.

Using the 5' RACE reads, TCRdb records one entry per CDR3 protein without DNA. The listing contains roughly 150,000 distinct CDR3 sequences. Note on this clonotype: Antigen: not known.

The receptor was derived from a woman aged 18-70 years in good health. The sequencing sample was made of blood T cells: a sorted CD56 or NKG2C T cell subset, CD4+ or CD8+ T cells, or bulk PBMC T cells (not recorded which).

The CDR3 is CASSPGQGTNQPQHF. This rearrangement joins TRBV6-1 to TRBJ1-5; the TRBD1 assignment by TCRdb is unverifiable without DNA. The length of the CDR3 is 15 residues. CDR1 and CDR2 from the germline V gene are MNHNS and SASEGT.